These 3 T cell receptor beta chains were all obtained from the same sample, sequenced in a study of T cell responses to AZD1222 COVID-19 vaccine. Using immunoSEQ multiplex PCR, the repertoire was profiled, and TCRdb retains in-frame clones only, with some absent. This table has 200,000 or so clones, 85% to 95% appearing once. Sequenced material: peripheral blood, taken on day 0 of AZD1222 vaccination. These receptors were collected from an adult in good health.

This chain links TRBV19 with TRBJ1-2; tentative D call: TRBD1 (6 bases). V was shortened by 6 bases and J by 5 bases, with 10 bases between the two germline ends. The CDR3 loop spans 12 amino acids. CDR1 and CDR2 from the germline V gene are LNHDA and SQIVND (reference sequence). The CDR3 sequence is CASRRDNYGYTF. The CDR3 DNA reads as TGTGCCAGTAGAAGGGACAATTATGGCTACACCTTC.

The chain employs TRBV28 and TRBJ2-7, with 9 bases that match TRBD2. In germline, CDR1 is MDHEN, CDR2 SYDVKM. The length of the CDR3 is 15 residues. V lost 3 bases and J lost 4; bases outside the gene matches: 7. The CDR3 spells CASSLRLAGNYEQYF. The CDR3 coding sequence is TGTGCCAGCAGTTTGCGCCTAGCGGGGAATTACGAGCAGTACTTC.

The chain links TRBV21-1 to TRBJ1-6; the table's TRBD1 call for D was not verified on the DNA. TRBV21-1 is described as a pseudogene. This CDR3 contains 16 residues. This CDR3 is CASSKEAGQLNSPLHF. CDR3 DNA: TGTGCCAGCAGCAAAGAGGCGGGACAGTTGAATTCACCCCTCCACTTT.